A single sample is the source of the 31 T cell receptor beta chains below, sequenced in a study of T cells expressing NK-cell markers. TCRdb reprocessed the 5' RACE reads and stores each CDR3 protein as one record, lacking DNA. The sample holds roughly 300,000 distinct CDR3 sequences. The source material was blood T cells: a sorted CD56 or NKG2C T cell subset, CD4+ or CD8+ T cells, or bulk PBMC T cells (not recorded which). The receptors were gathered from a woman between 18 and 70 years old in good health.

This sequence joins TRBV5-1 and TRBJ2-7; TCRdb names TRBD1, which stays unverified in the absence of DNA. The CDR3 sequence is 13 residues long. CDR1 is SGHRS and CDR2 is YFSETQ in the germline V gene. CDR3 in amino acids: CASSLTGASEQYF. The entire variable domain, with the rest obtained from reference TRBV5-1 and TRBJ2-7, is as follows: KAGVTQTPRYLIKTRGQQVTLSCSPISGHRSVSWYQQTPGQGLQFLFEYFSETQRNKGNFPGRFSGRQFSNSRSEMNVSTLELGDSALYLCASSLTGASEQYFGPGTRLTVT.

The CDR3 protein is CASSSDRVYGEAFF. The chain has TRBV5-1 and TRBJ1-1. This CDR3 is 14 amino acids long. Germline CDR1 and CDR2: SGHRS and YFSETQ.

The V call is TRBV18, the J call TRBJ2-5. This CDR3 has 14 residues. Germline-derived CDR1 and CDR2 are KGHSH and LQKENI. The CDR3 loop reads CASSPQGIQETQYF.

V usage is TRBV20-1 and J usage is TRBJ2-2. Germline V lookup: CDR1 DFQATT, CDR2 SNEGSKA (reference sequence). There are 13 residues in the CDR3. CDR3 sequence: CSALSGNTGELFF.

CDR3 loop: CASSPLGQTGELFF. The V and J genes are TRBV4-3 and TRBJ2-2; TCRdb indicates TRBD2, and absent DNA this call remains unverified. There are 14 residues in the CDR3. Germline lookup yields CDR1 LGHNA and CDR2 YSLEER.

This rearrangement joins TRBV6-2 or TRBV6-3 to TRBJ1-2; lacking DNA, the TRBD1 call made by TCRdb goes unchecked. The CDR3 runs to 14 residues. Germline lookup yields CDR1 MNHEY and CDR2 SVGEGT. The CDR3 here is CASSYSLRRGGYTF.

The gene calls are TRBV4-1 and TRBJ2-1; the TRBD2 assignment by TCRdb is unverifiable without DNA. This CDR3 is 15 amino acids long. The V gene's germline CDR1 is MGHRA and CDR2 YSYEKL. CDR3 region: CASSQGPSPYNEQFF.

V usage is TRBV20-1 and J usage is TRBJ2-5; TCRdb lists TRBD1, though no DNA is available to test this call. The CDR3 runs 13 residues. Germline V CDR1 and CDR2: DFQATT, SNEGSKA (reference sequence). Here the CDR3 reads CSARVPAGETQYF.

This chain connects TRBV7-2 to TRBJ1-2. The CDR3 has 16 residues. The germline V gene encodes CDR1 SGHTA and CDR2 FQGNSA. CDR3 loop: CASSPQRQTTNYGYTF.

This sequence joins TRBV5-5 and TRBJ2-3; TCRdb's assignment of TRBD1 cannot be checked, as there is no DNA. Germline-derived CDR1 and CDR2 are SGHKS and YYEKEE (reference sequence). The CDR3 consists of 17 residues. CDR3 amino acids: CASSLSSRRTSTDTQYF.

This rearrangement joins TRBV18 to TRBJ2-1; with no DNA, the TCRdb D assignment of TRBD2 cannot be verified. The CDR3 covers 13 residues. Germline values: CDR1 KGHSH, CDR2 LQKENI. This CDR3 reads CASLRTNSDEQFF.

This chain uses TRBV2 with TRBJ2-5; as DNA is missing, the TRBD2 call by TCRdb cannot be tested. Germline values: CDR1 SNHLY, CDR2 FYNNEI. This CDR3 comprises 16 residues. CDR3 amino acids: CAISEGTSGTQETQYF.

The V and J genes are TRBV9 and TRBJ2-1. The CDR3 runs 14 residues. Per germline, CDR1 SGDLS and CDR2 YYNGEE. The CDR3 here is CASSVGAVGYEQFF.

The CDR3 loop reads CASSSRGTSEAFF. V and J are TRBV25-1 and TRBJ1-1; the D call of TRBD1 rests on TCRdb alone, since no DNA is present to check it. The CDR3 extends over 13 amino acids. The germline V gene has CDR1 MGHDK and CDR2 SYGVNS.

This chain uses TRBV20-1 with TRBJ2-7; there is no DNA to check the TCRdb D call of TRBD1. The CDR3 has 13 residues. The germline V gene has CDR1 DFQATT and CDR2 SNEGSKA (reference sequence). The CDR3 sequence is CSARPGVAHEQYF.

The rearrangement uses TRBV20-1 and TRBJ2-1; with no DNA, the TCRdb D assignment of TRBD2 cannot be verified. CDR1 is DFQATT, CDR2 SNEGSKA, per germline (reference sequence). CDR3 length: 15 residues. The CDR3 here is CSARRTSGRSDEQFF.

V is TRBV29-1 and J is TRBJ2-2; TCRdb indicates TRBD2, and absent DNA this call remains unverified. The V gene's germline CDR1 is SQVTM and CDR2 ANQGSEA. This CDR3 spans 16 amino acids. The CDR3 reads CSVAPRLAANTGELFF.

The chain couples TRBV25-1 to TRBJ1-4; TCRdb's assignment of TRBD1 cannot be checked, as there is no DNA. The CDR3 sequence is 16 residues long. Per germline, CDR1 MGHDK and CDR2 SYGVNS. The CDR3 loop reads CASSEDRGRLDEKLFF. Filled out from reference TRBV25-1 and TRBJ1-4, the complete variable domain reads EADIYQTPRYLVIGTGKKITLECSQTMGHDKMYWYQQDPGMELHLIHYSYGVNSTEKGDLSSESTVSRIRTEHFPLTLESARPSHTSQYLCASSEDRGRLDEKLFFGSGTQLSVL.

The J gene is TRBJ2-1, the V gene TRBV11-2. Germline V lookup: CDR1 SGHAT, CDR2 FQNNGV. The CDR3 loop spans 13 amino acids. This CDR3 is CASSQTVYNEQFF.

CDR3 in amino acids: CASRRGTGDEQYF. This chain links TRBV6-1 with TRBJ2-7; TCRdb designates TRBD1, a call that cannot be tested without DNA. The germline gives CDR1 MNHNS, CDR2 SASEGT. The CDR3 spans 13 residues.

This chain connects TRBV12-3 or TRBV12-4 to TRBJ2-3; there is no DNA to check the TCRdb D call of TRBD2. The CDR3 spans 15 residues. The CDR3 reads CASSLDSGELDTQYF.

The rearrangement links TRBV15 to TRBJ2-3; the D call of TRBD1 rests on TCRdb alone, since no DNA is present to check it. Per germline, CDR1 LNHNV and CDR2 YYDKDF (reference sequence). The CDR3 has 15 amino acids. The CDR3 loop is CATSGQGISTDTQYF.

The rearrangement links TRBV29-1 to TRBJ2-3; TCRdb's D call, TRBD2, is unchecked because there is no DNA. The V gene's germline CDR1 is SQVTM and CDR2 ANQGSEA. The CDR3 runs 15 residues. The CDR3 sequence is CSVAPTSGITDTQYF.

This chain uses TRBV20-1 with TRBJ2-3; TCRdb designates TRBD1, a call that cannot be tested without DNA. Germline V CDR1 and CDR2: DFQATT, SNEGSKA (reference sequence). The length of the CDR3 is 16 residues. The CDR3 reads CSARAQNLGGTDTQYF.

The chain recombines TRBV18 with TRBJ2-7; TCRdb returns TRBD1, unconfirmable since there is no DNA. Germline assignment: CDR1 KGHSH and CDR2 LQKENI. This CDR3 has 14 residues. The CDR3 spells CASQAARDSYEQYF.

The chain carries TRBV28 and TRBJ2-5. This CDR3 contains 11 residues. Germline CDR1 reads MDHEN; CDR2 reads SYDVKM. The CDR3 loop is CASRGGVTQYF.

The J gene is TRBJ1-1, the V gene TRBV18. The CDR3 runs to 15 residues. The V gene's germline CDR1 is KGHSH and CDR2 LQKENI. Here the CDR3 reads CASSYLEGMKTEAFF.

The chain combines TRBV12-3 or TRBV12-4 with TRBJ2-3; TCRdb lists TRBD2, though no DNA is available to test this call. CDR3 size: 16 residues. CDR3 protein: CASRSSGRAPTDTQYF.

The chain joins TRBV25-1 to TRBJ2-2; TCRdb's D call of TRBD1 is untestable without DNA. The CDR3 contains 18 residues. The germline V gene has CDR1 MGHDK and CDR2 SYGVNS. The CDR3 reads CASSGRDRNLGSAGELFF.

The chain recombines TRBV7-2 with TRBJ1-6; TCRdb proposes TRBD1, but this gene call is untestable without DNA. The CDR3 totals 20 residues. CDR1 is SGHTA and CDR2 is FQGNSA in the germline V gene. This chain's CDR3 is CASSFPTGRNSSSYNSPLHF.

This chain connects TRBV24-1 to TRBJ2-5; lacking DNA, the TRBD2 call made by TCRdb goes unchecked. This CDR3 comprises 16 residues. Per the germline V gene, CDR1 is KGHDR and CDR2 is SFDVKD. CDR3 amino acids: CATSDARLAGEETQYF.